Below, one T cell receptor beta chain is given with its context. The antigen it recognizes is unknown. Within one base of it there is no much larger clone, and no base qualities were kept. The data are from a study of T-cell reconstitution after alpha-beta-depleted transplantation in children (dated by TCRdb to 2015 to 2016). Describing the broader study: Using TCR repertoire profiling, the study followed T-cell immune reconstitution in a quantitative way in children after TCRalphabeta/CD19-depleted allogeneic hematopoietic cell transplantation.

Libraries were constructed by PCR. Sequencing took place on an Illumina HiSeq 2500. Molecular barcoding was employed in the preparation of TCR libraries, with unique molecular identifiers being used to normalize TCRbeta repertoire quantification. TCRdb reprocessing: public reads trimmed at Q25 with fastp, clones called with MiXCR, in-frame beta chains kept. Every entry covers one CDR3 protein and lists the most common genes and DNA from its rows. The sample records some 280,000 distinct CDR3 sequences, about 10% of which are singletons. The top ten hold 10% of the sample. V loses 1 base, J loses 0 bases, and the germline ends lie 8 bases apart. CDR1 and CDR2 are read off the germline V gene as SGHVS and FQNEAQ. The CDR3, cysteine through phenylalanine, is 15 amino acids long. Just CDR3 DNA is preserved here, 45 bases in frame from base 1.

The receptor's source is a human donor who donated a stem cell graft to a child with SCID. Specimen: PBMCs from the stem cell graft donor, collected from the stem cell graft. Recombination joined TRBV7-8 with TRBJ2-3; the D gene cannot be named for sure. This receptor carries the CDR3 CASSLGLTSTDTQYF. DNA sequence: TGTGCCAGCAGCTTAGGGTTAACTAGCACAGATACGCAGTATTTT. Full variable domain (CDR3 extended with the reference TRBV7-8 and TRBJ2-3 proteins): GAGVSQSPRYKVAKRGQDVALRCDPISGHVSLFWYQQALGQGPEFLTYFQNEAQLDKSGLPSDRFFAERPEGSVSTLKIQRTQQEDSAVYLCASSLGLTSTDTQYFGPGTRLTVL.